These 32 T cell receptor beta chains originate from one sample sequenced in a study of molecular identifiers for immune sequencing clone quantification. TCRdb ran MiXCR on the PCR reads and lists one entry per CDR3 protein. This sample has approximately 630,000 distinct CDR3 sequences, with about 25% found just once. Input material: naive CD8+ T cells from blood, with Jurkat cell RNA spiked in. Sample subset: FACS-sorted CD8+CD4-CCR7+CD45RA+ naive T cells. The receptors were gathered from a human donor in good health. Some libraries in this study had Jurkat cell RNA spiked in.

This clonotype was seen a handful of times. CDR3 DNA sequence: TGTGCCAGCAGCGGGGGGGGGAACTACGAGCAGTACTTC. Encoded protein: CASSGGGNYEQYF. The chain recombines TRBV5-3 with TRBJ2-7; 10 bases align to TRBD2. TRBV5-3 is recorded as an ORF, its role being uncertain. The CDR3 runs 13 residues. V was pared by 8 bases and J by 3 bases, with 5 bases of the junction left unmatched.

The chain combines TRBV6-2 or TRBV6-3 with TRBJ1-4; D remains ambiguous. V lost 5 bases, J lost 1 base, and 14 bases lay in between. CDR1 is MNHEY, CDR2 SVGEGT, per germline. The CDR3 is made up of 16 amino acids. In nucleotides, the CDR3 is TGTGCCAGCAGTCCCATTTCGGGGATAACTAATGAAAAACTGTTTTTT. It encodes CASSPISGITNEKLFF.

The chain joins TRBV30 to TRBJ2-7, with D hard to call. Germline CDR1 reads GTSNPN; CDR2 reads SVGIG (reference sequence). The V and J ends lost 0 bases and 3 bases respectively, with 9 bases between them. This CDR3 spans 13 amino acids. The CDR3, as DNA: TGTGCCTGGAGTGTAGTCACTCACTACGAGCAGTACTTC. Translating gives CAWSVVTHYEQYF.

This chain links TRBV12-5 with TRBJ2-2; 8 bases are a match to TRBD1. The CDR3 loop spans 16 amino acids. Germline CDR1 LGHNT, CDR2 FRNRAP. The ends lost 4 bases at V and 7 bases at J; junction bases unmatched: 11. CDR3 sequence: CASGSLRTGRGGELFF. The CDR3 DNA sequence: TGTGCTAGTGGTTCTCTCCGGACAGGGCGGGGCGGGGAGCTGTTTTTT.

Points on this clonotype: A much larger clone differs by one base, so this may be a read error. The chain couples TRBV28 to TRBJ1-2; D remains ambiguous. The CDR3 is 13 residues long. Germline CDR1 is MDHEN and CDR2 is SYDVKM. CDR3 coding DNA: TGTGCCGGCAGTTTATATGGTGCCCCCGCCCCCACCTTC. Translation: CAGSLYGAPAPTF.

The V call is TRBV2, the J call TRBJ2-1; possible D gene TRBD1, 5 bases. Per germline, CDR1 SNHLY and CDR2 FYNNEI. The CDR3 runs to 14 residues. The V and J ends lost 2 bases and 5 bases respectively, with 10 bases between them. CDR3 sequence: CASSEYDSNNEQFF. Here the CDR3 DNA reads TGTGCCAGCAGTGAATACGACAGTAACAATGAGCAGTTCTTC. Complete variable domain (other parts from reference TRBV2 and TRBJ2-1): EPEVTQTPSHQVTQMGQEVILRCVPISNHLYFYWYRQILGQKVEFLVSFYNNEISEKSEIFDDQFSVERPDGSNFTLKIRSTKLEDSAMYFCASSEYDSNNEQFFGPGTRLTVL.

This clonotype was counted many times. CDR3 region: CASSLGAGTEAFF. The CDR3 bases are TGCGCCAGCAGCTTGGGGGCAGGAACTGAAGCTTTCTTT. This rearrangement joins TRBV5-1 to TRBJ1-1; no reliable D call. CDR1 SGHRS and CDR2 YFSETQ come from the germline V gene. The CDR3 covers 13 residues. Trimming removed 0 bases at V and 5 bases at J, with 8 bases between.

The gene calls are TRBV20-1 and TRBJ2-7, with D perhaps matching TRBD2 (5 bases). This CDR3 has 12 residues. Germline-derived CDR1 and CDR2 are DFQATT and SNEGSKA (reference sequence). Trimming left V 3 bases short and J 3 bases short, with 9 bases between. CDR3 sequence: CSASAGVYEQYF. CDR3 in DNA: TGCAGTGCTAGTGCCGGGGTCTACGAGCAGTACTTC.

About this clonotype: Possible read error: a much larger clone is one base away. The CDR3 protein is CASSYTGSYEQSF. The CDR3 DNA sequence: TGTGCCAGCAGTTACACCGGGTCCTACGAGCAGTCCTTC. V and J are TRBV6-5 and TRBJ2-7; D call uncertain. The length of the CDR3 is 13 residues. Germline V gene sequence: CDR1 MNHEY, CDR2 SVGAGI.

Regarding this clonotype: Compared with germline, one end of the junction differs, possibly owing to a read error. V and J are TRBV9 and TRBJ2-1; tentatively, D is TRBD2 (5 bases). Germline V gives CDR1 SGDLS, CDR2 YYNGEE. CDR3 size: 16 residues. The CDR3 bases are TGTGCCGGCAGCGTAGGGTTGCGGGTCTCCTACAATGAGCAGTTCTTC. This translates into CAGSVGLRVSYNEQFF.

V gene TRBV30 combines with J gene TRBJ2-7; 9 nucleotides align to TRBD1. CDR1 is GTSNPN and CDR2 is SVGIG in the germline V gene (reference sequence). This CDR3 is built from 14 residues. J was trimmed by 1 base and V by 5 bases; bases with no gene match: 6. The CDR3 sequence: CAWSDRGLSYEQYF. CDR3 coding DNA: TGTGCCTGGTCGGACAGGGGCTTATCCTACGAGCAGTACTTC.

This clonotype was seen a handful of times. The rearrangement links TRBV10-3 to TRBJ1-5; 7 nucleotides line up with TRBD1. The CDR3 totals 13 residues. J was trimmed by 6 bases and V by 4 bases; bases with no gene match: 3. Germline loops: CDR1 ENHRY, CDR2 SYGVKD. CDR3 residues: CAISAGGAQPQHF. Here the CDR3 DNA reads TGTGCCATCAGTGCAGGGGGTGCTCAGCCCCAGCATTTT.

This clonotype was observed at least ten times. CDR3 loop: CASSLTRDPRNEQFF. The CDR3 nucleotides are TGTGCCAGCAGCTTAACTAGGGACCCGAGGAATGAGCAGTTCTTC. The V gene is TRBV11-2, the J gene TRBJ2-1, with D perhaps TRBD1 or TRBD2 (5 bases each). This CDR3 contains 15 residues. Germline CDR1 SGHAT, CDR2 FQNNGV. Trimming shortened V by 2 bases and J by 7 bases, and 15 bases separated the two germline ends.

This clonotype was found many times. The rearrangement joins TRBV6-5 to TRBJ2-6, with unresolved D. This CDR3 contains 15 residues. From germline, CDR1 is MNHEY and CDR2 SVGAGI. With 2 bases removed from V and 2 bases from J, the gap between germline ends came to 7 bases. This CDR3 reads CASSYGRPGANVLTF. For the CDR3, the DNA is TGTGCCAGCAGTTACGGAAGGCCTGGGGCCAACGTCCTGACTTTC.

Details on this clonotype: A much larger clone differs from this one at a single base, so this may be a read error. The chain employs TRBV19 and TRBJ1-1; D gene ambiguous. Germline V lookup: CDR1 LNHDA, CDR2 SQIVND (reference sequence). V was cut by 5 bases and J by 4 bases, with 11 bases left in between. The CDR3 is 13 residues long. The CDR3 spells CASSFLGGTEAFF. In nucleotides, the CDR3 is TGTGCCAGTAGTTTTCTGGGAGGCACTGAAGCTTTCTTT.

With regard to this clonotype: Given a much more abundant clone one base away, this may be a read error. Here the CDR3 omits its conserved ending phenylalanine or tryptophan, so a read error is the likely source. The CDR3 sequence is CASSSNRDSLRLADTQYL. The CDR3 nucleotides are TGTGCCAGCAGTTCTAACCGGGACTCCCTCCGGTTGGCAGATACGCAGTATCTT. J is TRBJ2-3 and V is TRBV6-5; perhaps TRBD2 as D (6 bases). Trimming took 4 bases from V and 4 from J, leaving 24 bases between them. The germline V gene encodes CDR1 MNHEY and CDR2 SVGAGI. The CDR3 is made up of 18 amino acids.

This clonotype was seen a handful of times. CDR3 coding DNA: TGCGCCAGCAGCCAAGAAGCGTTCAGCAATCAGCCCCAGCATTTT. Translating it yields CASSQEAFSNQPQHF. The J gene is TRBJ1-5, the V gene TRBV4-1, with unresolved D. V lost 0 bases and J lost 1, with 7 bases in between. The CDR3 runs 15 residues. CDR1 MGHRA and CDR2 YSYEKL come from the germline V gene.

There are a few counts of this clonotype. One base away lies a much larger clone, so this may be a sequencing read error. This chain joins TRBV4-1 and TRBJ2-6; TRBD1 might be the D (5 bases). The CDR3 has 17 amino acids. Germline assignment: CDR1 MGHRA and CDR2 YSYEKL. DNA for the CDR3: TGCGCCAGCAGCCAAGATCCAGGGATCTCTGGGGCCAACGACCTGACTTTC. It codes for CASSQDPGISGANDLTF.

As for this clonotype: One junction end disagrees with the germline gene, perhaps due to a read error. This chain connects TRBV5-6 to TRBJ2-1; D unclear. Germline lookup yields CDR1 SGHDT and CDR2 YYEEEE. This CDR3 has 12 residues. The CDR3 nucleotides are TGTGCCAGAAGCTTGGTAGGGTATGAGCAGTTCTTC. Protein product: CARSLVGYEQFF. The full variable domain, rest sourced from reference TRBV5-6 and TRBJ2-1, is DAGVTQSPTHLIKTRGQQVTLRCSPKSGHDTVSWYQQALGQGPQFIFQYYEEEERQRGNFPDRFSGHQFPNYSSELNVNALLLGDSALYLCARSLVGYEQFFGPGTRLTVL.

This clonotype has more than one count but fewer than ten. V usage is TRBV13 and J usage is TRBJ1-2; D may be TRBD1 (6 bases). The CDR3 runs to 14 residues. The V end was cut by 5 bases, the J end by 3 bases, with 13 bases between. The germline V gene encodes CDR1 PRHDT and CDR2 FYEKMQ (reference sequence). CDR3 DNA sequence: TGTGCCAGCAGCGCGGCCGGGACACACTATGGCTACACCTTC. Amino acids: CASSAAGTHYGYTF.

This clonotype has only a few counts. V gene TRBV12-3 or TRBV12-4 combines with J gene TRBJ1-5; 10 nucleotides agree with TRBD1. J gave up 9 bases and V 6 bases, and 5 bases lay outside the gene matches. The CDR3 has 13 amino acids. Written as DNA, the CDR3 is TGTGCCAGCAGAGACAGGGGGCCGGGGCCCCAGCATTTT. Its protein product is CASRDRGPGPQHF.

This clonotype was counted many times. This rearrangement joins TRBV28 to TRBJ1-1; tentatively, D is TRBD1 (6 bases). Germline CDR1 MDHEN, CDR2 SYDVKM. V lost 10 bases, J lost 0 bases, and 12 bases lay in between. The CDR3 covers 13 residues. CDR3 DNA sequence: TGTGCCACCAGGGACATTTTGAACACTGAAGCTTTCTTT. Its translation: CATRDILNTEAFF.

In its sample, this clonotype was seen many times. The gene calls are TRBV6-5 and TRBJ2-3; 7 bases agree with TRBD1. The junction had 7 bases not matched to a gene; V was cut back by 0 bases and J by 4 bases. CDR3 size: 16 residues. The germline gives CDR1 MNHEY, CDR2 SVGAGI. The CDR3 DNA reads as TGTGCCAGCAGTTACTCGACGACAGGGATCGCAGATACGCAGTATTTT. Protein sequence: CASSYSTTGIADTQYF.

This sequence joins TRBV5-6 and TRBJ2-7; D uncertain. Trimming stripped 6 bases from V and 3 bases from J, with 13 bases between. Germline V gives CDR1 SGHDT, CDR2 YYEEEE. This CDR3 comprises 13 residues. This chain's CDR3 is CASTWVDNYEQYF. DNA for the CDR3: TGTGCCAGCACCTGGGTAGATAACTACGAGCAGTACTTC. Together with reference TRBV5-6 and TRBJ2-7, the CDR3 gives the full variable domain: DAGVTQSPTHLIKTRGQQVTLRCSPKSGHDTVSWYQQALGQGPQFIFQYYEEEERQRGNFPDRFSGHQFPNYSSELNVNALLLGDSALYLCASTWVDNYEQYFGPGTRLTVT.

Worth noting for this clonotype: Just one base apart from a much larger clone, this may be a read error. V and J are TRBV10-2 and TRBJ2-5; perhaps TRBD2 as D (6 bases). Trimming removed 0 bases at V and 1 base at J, with 12 bases between. Germline V gene data show CDR1 as WSHSY and CDR2 as SAAADI. The length of the CDR3 is 16 residues. CDR3 region: CASSESLLGGQETQYF. The CDR3 DNA reads TGCGCCAGCAGTGAGTCTCTTCTGGGGGGCCAAGAGACCCAGTACTTC.

The chain combines TRBV18 with TRBJ2-5; 10 nucleotides match TRBD2. The junction had 12 bases not matched to a gene; V was cut back by 2 bases and J by 0 bases. Germline V gives CDR1 KGHSH, CDR2 LQKENI. The CDR3 runs to 19 residues. The CDR3 nucleotides are TGTGCCAGCTCACCATCAGAAGCGGGAGGGCCCCGGTACCAAGAGACCCAGTACTTC. This sequence encodes CASSPSEAGGPRYQETQYF.

This clonotype occurred once. One end of the junction does not line up with germline, which may come from a read error. The chain links TRBV3-1 to TRBJ2-3, with no clear D. CDR3 length equals 12 residues. CDR1 and CDR2 from the germline V gene are LGHDT and YNNKEL (reference sequence). CDR3 amino acids: CASRSYTDTPYF. The DNA for the CDR3 is TGTGCCAGCCGCTCATACACAGATACGCCGTATTTT.

The rearrangement uses TRBV12-3 or TRBV12-4 and TRBJ2-5; D possibly uses TRBD1 or TRBD2 (5 bases each). The V end was cut by 6 bases, the J end by 5 bases, with 19 bases between. This CDR3 spans 15 amino acids. CDR3 sequence (DNA): TGTGCCAGCAGCTACGGGACGGACCCCGGGGAGACCCAGTACTTC. Translated: CASSYGTDPGETQYF.

The chain couples TRBV16 to TRBJ2-5; 11 bases fit TRBD1. Germline trimming cut 1 base from V and 5 bases from J; bases unmatched to any gene: 6. Germline CDR1 is KGHSY and CDR2 is FQNENV. This CDR3 region has 16 residues. The CDR3, as DNA: TGTGCCAGCAGCCAATTTCGGACAGGGGGCTTTGAGACCCAGTACTTC. Translating it yields CASSQFRTGGFETQYF.

Regarding this clonotype: A much larger clonotype is one base distant, so this may be a read error. The chain uses TRBV5-6 and TRBJ1-5; D is undetermined. The CDR3 is 14 amino acids. CDR1 and CDR2 (germline): SGHDT, YYEEEE. V lost 3 bases to trimming and J lost 1 base, with 8 bases between them. The DNA of the CDR3 is TGTGCCAGCAGCTGGAACCTCAGCAATCAGCCCCAGCATTTT. It yields the protein CASSWNLSNQPQHF.

V is TRBV11-2 and J is TRBJ1-3, with 7 positions matching TRBD1. The CDR3 runs to 19 residues. Germline V lookup: CDR1 SGHAT, CDR2 FQNNGV. V was clipped by 5 bases and J by 0 bases; unmatched bases: 16. In nucleotides, the CDR3 is TGTGCCAGCAGCCAGACTTGGGACAGCCCAGCTTACTCTGGAAACACCATATATTTT. As protein: CASSQTWDSPAYSGNTIYF.

V and J are TRBV6-2 or TRBV6-3 and TRBJ2-1, with 11 bases identical to TRBD2. The germline gives CDR1 MNHEY, CDR2 SVGEGT. J was trimmed by 7 bases and V by 5 bases; bases with no gene match: 10. This CDR3 contains 16 residues. CDR3 DNA sequence: TGTGCCAGCAGTCTCCTTAGCGGGGGGGCTGGGAATGAGCAGTTCTTC. It translates to CASSLLSGGAGNEQFF.